The rows below give T cell receptor beta chains drawn from one sample of a study of T-cell memory formation after mild COVID-19. TCRdb reanalysed the 5' RACE reads using MiXCR and keeps one entry per CDR3 protein. The profile covers more than 100,000 distinct CDR3 sequences, with about 6% appearing a single time and approximately 2% taken by the ten largest. Sequenced input: PBMCs or a T cell subset sorted from them (not recorded which). The receptors originated from an adult woman who had mild COVID-19 (a few samples of this study predate the infection). Cell type and time point are not known. CDR3s include the opening cysteine and the closing phenylalanine or tryptophan. The D gene is left open where the match is weak. Size values are once, few and many counts, or a class for expanded clones, and some rows have none.

D gene,V gene,clone size,J gene,CDR3 DNA,CDR3 protein
.,TRBV29-1,few,TRBJ2-7,TGCAGCGTAGCGACGGGTTCCTACGAGCAGTACTTC,CSVATGSYEQYF
.,TRBV5-1,many,TRBJ2-3,TGCGCCAGCAGCTTGACAGGGTTGACCACAGATACGCAGTATTTT,CASSLTGLTTDTQYF
.,TRBV12-3/TRBV12-4,many,TRBJ2-2,TGTGCCAGCAAAGGGGTCGGCACCGGGGAGCTGTTTTTT,CASKGVGTGELFF
.,TRBV7-2,many,TRBJ1-1,TGTGCCAGCAGCAGCTGGGGGAACACTGAAGCTTTCTTT,CASSSWGNTEAFF
TRBD1,TRBV3-1,.,TRBJ2-6,TGTGCCAGCAGCCCCCGGGACAGGGCTGTTGGGGCCAACGTCCTGACTTTC,CASSPRDRAVGANVLTF
.,TRBV5-1,few,TRBJ1-1,TGCGCCAGCAGCTTGGGGAATCCCACTGAAGCTTTCTTT,CASSLGNPTEAFF
TRBD2,TRBV20-1,few,TRBJ2-1,TGCAGTGCTTTCCCCGGGGGGATTGTGAATGAGCAGTTCTTC,CSAFPGGIVNEQFF
TRBD2,TRBV12-3/TRBV12-4,.,TRBJ2-5,TGTGCCAGCAGTTCCCATAGCGGGGGGGAAGAGACCCAGTACTTC,CASSSHSGGEETQYF
TRBD1,TRBV5-6,few,TRBJ2-2,TGTGCCAGCAGCTTCGCACGGACAGGGTCCACCGGGGAGCTGTTTTTT,CASSFARTGSTGELFF
.,TRBV6-5,many,TRBJ2-1,TGTGCCAGCAGTTACATGGGGAACAGTGTCAATGAGCAGTTCTTC,CASSYMGNSVNEQFF
.,TRBV3-1,.,TRBJ2-5,TGTGCCAGCAGCTCAAGAGGCAGGGAAGAGACCCAGTACTTC,CASSSRGREETQYF
.,TRBV20-1,.,TRBJ2-2,TGCAGTGCTACTCCGGACTTTAGGAACACCGGGGAGCTGTTTTTT,CSATPDFRNTGELFF
TRBD2,TRBV12-3/TRBV12-4,many,TRBJ2-7,TGTGCCAGCAGTTGGCTTGGGACTAGCGGAGGGAACTCCTACGAGCAGTACTTC,CASSWLGTSGGNSYEQYF
.,TRBV7-3,.,TRBJ2-5,TGTGCCAGCAGCTACGGGGCTCAAGAGACCCAGTACTTC,CASSYGAQETQYF
.,TRBV5-5,many,TRBJ1-2,TGTGCCAGCAGCTTAGGACAGTCCTATGGCTACACCTTC,CASSLGQSYGYTF
.,TRBV20-1,many,TRBJ2-1,TGCAGTGCTAGGGTTTTGGGCAATGAGCAGTTCTTC,CSARVLGNEQFF